This T cell receptor (beta chain) was captured by sequencing in a study of blood T cell repertoires in COVID-19. Measured with immunoSEQ multiplex PCR; TCRdb has only the in-frame clones, and not every one. The sample lists just over 150,000 clones; under 90% were seen once. Per the germline V gene, CDR1 is SGHAT and CDR2 is FQNNGV. The V end was cut by 5 bases, the J end by 4 bases, with 10 bases between. The CDR3 sequence is 13 residues long. The source material was peripheral blood. The clonotype comes from a man aged 55-75 years with acute or convalescent COVID-19. The rearrangement links TRBV11-2 to TRBJ2-3; D perhaps matches TRBD1 (5 bases). The CDR3 region has the DNA TGTGCCAGCAGCCCTGGGGCGGCAGATACGCAGTATTTT. It codes for CASSPGAADTQYF.